Listed below are T cell receptor beta chains from one sample, sequenced in a study of blood T cell repertoires in COVID-19. The method was immunoSEQ multiplex PCR; TCRdb's version includes in-frame clones alone and lacks a portion of them. The sample consists of around 370,000 clones, nearly 90% of them appearing once. Sequenced input: peripheral blood. These receptors were taken from a young man with active or convalescent COVID-19. Each CDR3 is given with its conserved first and last residue. D genes are given only for firm matches. Some rows have no size entry. The others give once, few or many, or a class for an expanded clone.

clone size: -; CDR3 length: 14; V gene: TRBV20-1; D gene: -; J gene: TRBJ1-3; CDR3 protein: CSASPGNSGNTIYF; CDR3 DNA: TGCAGTGCTAGTCCAGGAAACTCTGGAAACACCATATATTTT
clone size: -; CDR3 length: 16; V gene: TRBV4-2; D gene: TRBD2; J gene: TRBJ2-1; CDR3 protein: CASSQEASGGANEQFF; CDR3 DNA: TGTGCCAGCAGCCAAGAGGCCAGCGGGGGGGCCAATGAGCAGTTCTTC
clone size: -; CDR3 length: 14; V gene: TRBV19; D gene: TRBD1; J gene: TRBJ1-5; CDR3 protein: CASEWDSLNQPQHF; CDR3 DNA: TGTGCCAGTGAGTGGGACAGCTTAAATCAGCCCCAGCATTTT
clone size: -; CDR3 length: 17; V gene: TRBV18; D gene: -; J gene: TRBJ2-7; CDR3 protein: CASSPPSSPGRTYEQYF; CDR3 DNA: TGTGCCAGCTCACCACCGTCCTCTCCAGGTCGTACCTACGAGCAGTACTTC
clone size: -; CDR3 length: 15; V gene: TRBV25-1; D gene: -; J gene: TRBJ1-1; CDR3 protein: CASSEGGRRDTEAFF; CDR3 DNA: TGTGCCAGCAGTGAGGGGGGACGGAGGGACACTGAAGCTTTCTTT
clone size: -; CDR3 length: 15; V gene: TRBV7-9; D gene: -; J gene: TRBJ2-1; CDR3 protein: CASSFPYGTYNEQFF; CDR3 DNA: TGTGCCAGCAGCTTCCCTTATGGGACTTACAATGAGCAGTTCTTC
clone size: -; CDR3 length: 13; V gene: TRBV20-1; D gene: -; J gene: TRBJ1-2; CDR3 protein: CSASLGVNYGYTF; CDR3 DNA: TGCAGTGCTAGTTTGGGAGTTAACTATGGCTACACCTTC
clone size: -; CDR3 length: 12; V gene: TRBV12-3/TRBV12-4; D gene: -; J gene: TRBJ2-7; CDR3 protein: CASSPDFYEQYF; CDR3 DNA: TGTGCCAGCAGCCCCGACTTCTACGAGCAGTACTTC
clone size: -; CDR3 length: 15; V gene: TRBV5-4; D gene: -; J gene: TRBJ1-1; CDR3 protein: CASSLPSREFSEAFF; CDR3 DNA: TGTGCCAGCAGCCTACCATCGCGGGAATTTTCTGAAGCTTTCTTT
clone size: -; CDR3 length: 13; V gene: TRBV29-1; D gene: -; J gene: TRBJ1-1; CDR3 protein: CSVALTGITEAFF; CDR3 DNA: TGCAGCGTTGCTCTGACAGGAATCACTGAAGCTTTCTTT
clone size: -; CDR3 length: 17; V gene: TRBV7-9; D gene: TRBD2; J gene: TRBJ2-3; CDR3 protein: CASSTRTSGGAIDTQYF; CDR3 DNA: TGTGCCAGCAGCACTCGAACTAGCGGGGGGGCCATAGATACGCAGTATTTT
clone size: -; CDR3 length: 17; V gene: TRBV27; D gene: TRBD2; J gene: TRBJ2-1; CDR3 protein: CASSLVGGTRGYNEQFF; CDR3 DNA: TGTGCCAGCAGTTTAGTCGGCGGGACTAGGGGATACAATGAGCAGTTCTTC
clone size: -; CDR3 length: 14; V gene: TRBV5-1; D gene: -; J gene: TRBJ1-4; CDR3 protein: CASSLDSFNEKLFF; CDR3 DNA: TGCGCCAGCAGCTTAGACAGCTTTAATGAAAAACTGTTTTTT
clone size: -; CDR3 length: 13; V gene: TRBV2; D gene: TRBD1; J gene: TRBJ1-2; CDR3 protein: CASSRQGTFGYTF; CDR3 DNA: TGTGCCAGCAGTAGACAGGGCACGTTCGGCTACACCTTC
clone size: -; CDR3 length: 13; V gene: TRBV6-2/TRBV6-3; D gene: -; J gene: TRBJ2-2; CDR3 protein: CASTPADTGELFF; CDR3 DNA: TGTGCCAGCACCCCTGCGGACACCGGGGAGCTGTTTTTT
clone size: -; CDR3 length: 14; V gene: TRBV6-5; D gene: -; J gene: TRBJ2-7; CDR3 protein: CASSWRTDFYEQYF; CDR3 DNA: TGTGCCAGCAGTTGGCGGACAGACTTCTACGAGCAGTACTTC
clone size: once; CDR3 length: 13; V gene: TRBV6-5; D gene: -; J gene: TRBJ1-1; CDR3 protein: CASSYYKNTEAFF; CDR3 DNA: TGTGCCAGCAGTTACTACAAAAACACTGAAGCTTTCTTT
clone size: once; CDR3 length: 13; V gene: TRBV14; D gene: -; J gene: TRBJ1-1; CDR3 protein: CASSQVSNTEAFF; CDR3 DNA: TGTGCCAGCAGCCAAGTATCGAACACTGAAGCTTTCTTT
clone size: -; CDR3 length: 17; V gene: TRBV4-1; D gene: -; J gene: TRBJ2-5; CDR3 protein: CASSQYQRASLQETQYF; CDR3 DNA: TGCGCCAGCAGCCAATATCAGCGGGCGAGCTTACAAGAGACCCAGTACTTC
clone size: -; CDR3 length: 14; V gene: TRBV4-3; D gene: -; J gene: TRBJ2-1; CDR3 protein: CASSQGASLREQFF; CDR3 DNA: TGCGCCAGCAGCCAAGGGGCCAGCTTGAGAGAGCAGTTCTTC
clone size: -; CDR3 length: 11; V gene: TRBV20-1; D gene: -; J gene: TRBJ1-1; CDR3 protein: CSEDRNTEAFF; CDR3 DNA: TGCAGTGAGGACAGGAACACTGAAGCTTTCTTT
clone size: -; CDR3 length: 13; V gene: TRBV6-2/TRBV6-3; D gene: -; J gene: TRBJ2-3; CDR3 protein: CASSSTSTDTQYF; CDR3 DNA: TGTGCCAGCAGTTCGACTAGCACAGATACGCAGTATTTT
clone size: -; CDR3 length: 15; V gene: TRBV27; D gene: -; J gene: TRBJ2-7; CDR3 protein: CASTSLGAISYEQYF; CDR3 DNA: TGTGCCAGCACCTCCTTGGGGGCGATCTCCTACGAGCAGTACTTC
clone size: -; CDR3 length: 14; V gene: TRBV11-1; D gene: TRBD1; J gene: TRBJ1-1; CDR3 protein: CASRDRVSFTEAFF; CDR3 DNA: TGTGCCAGCAGGGACAGGGTATCTTTCACTGAAGCTTTCTTT
clone size: -; CDR3 length: 16; V gene: TRBV6-5; D gene: -; J gene: TRBJ2-5; CDR3 protein: CASSYTQGSLRETQYF; CDR3 DNA: TGTGCCAGCAGTTACACGCAGGGGTCTCTCAGGGAGACCCAGTACTTC
clone size: -; CDR3 length: 16; V gene: TRBV27; D gene: TRBD2; J gene: TRBJ2-7; CDR3 protein: CASSPSGRALGYEQYF; CDR3 DNA: TGTGCCAGCAGTCCTAGCGGGAGGGCCCTTGGGTACGAGCAGTACTTC
clone size: -; CDR3 length: 16; V gene: TRBV25-1; D gene: -; J gene: TRBJ2-1; CDR3 protein: CASSSLQGNPYNEQFF; CDR3 DNA: TGTGCCAGCAGCTCCCTACAGGGAAACCCCTACAATGAGCAGTTCTTC
clone size: -; CDR3 length: 16; V gene: TRBV14; D gene: -; J gene: TRBJ1-3; CDR3 protein: CASSQLGAHSGNTIYF; CDR3 DNA: TGTGCCAGCAGCCAACTAGGGGCCCACTCTGGAAACACCATATATTTT
clone size: -; CDR3 length: 15; V gene: TRBV7-2; D gene: TRBD1; J gene: TRBJ1-5; CDR3 protein: CASSTRQGSNQPQHF; CDR3 DNA: TGTGCCAGCAGCACAAGACAGGGAAGCAATCAGCCCCAGCATTTT
clone size: once; CDR3 length: 18; V gene: TRBV18; D gene: -; J gene: TRBJ2-5; CDR3 protein: CASSPPRGAGLARETQYF; CDR3 DNA: TGTGCCAGCTCACCACCTCGGGGCGCGGGGCTAGCCCGAGAGACCCAGTACTTC
clone size: -; CDR3 length: 14; V gene: TRBV24-1; D gene: -; J gene: TRBJ1-5; CDR3 protein: CATSDDRGNQPQHF; CDR3 DNA: TGTGCCACCAGTGACGACCGGGGCAATCAGCCCCAGCATTTT
clone size: once; CDR3 length: 13; V gene: TRBV7-6; D gene: -; J gene: TRBJ2-7; CDR3 protein: CASSSSGPDEQYF; CDR3 DNA: TGTGCCAGCAGCTCGTCAGGGCCCGACGAGCAGTACTTC
clone size: -; CDR3 length: 15; V gene: TRBV6-5; D gene: TRBD1; J gene: TRBJ1-5; CDR3 protein: CASSSDRGVSWPQHF; CDR3 DNA: TGTGCCAGCAGTAGCGACAGGGGGGTTTCGTGGCCCCAGCATTTT
clone size: -; CDR3 length: 16; V gene: TRBV7-9; D gene: -; J gene: TRBJ1-2; CDR3 protein: CAIPGNLREWDYGYTF; CDR3 DNA: TGTGCCATCCCGGGAAACCTACGAGAGTGGGACTATGGCTACACCTTC